Sequencing of this TCR beta chain was carried out in a study of blood T cell repertoires in COVID-19. Turning to the study itself: Collection of acute and convalescent COVID-19 samples took place in the United States, Italy and Spain. Sample material is recorded as cDNA or gDNA derived from T cells, B-cell-depleted T cells, or PBMCs.

V was pared by 0 bases and J by 5 bases, with 10 bases of the junction left unmatched. This CDR3 is 17 amino acids long. Per germline, CDR1 MNHEY and CDR2 SVGEGT. How the authors handled the data: Reference gene primer amplification in the assay estimated nucleated cell counts. Sequencing was performed with immunoSEQ multiplex PCR; in TCRdb, only in-frame clones are kept and a portion is missing. V and J calls and clone size are those listed in that table; D and trimming were worked out from the DNA. The sample includes about 120,000 clones, over 75% of them seen just once. This chain uses TRBV6-2 or TRBV6-3 with TRBJ2-1, with 7 bases that match TRBD2. Sequenced material: peripheral blood. The receptor comes from a woman aged 80 or over with acute or convalescent COVID-19. The CDR3 nucleotides read TGTGCCAGCAGTTACTCCCGGACTAGGCGAGAACACAATGAGCAGTTCTTC. Translated, it gives CASSYSRTRREHNEQFF.